These 5 T cell receptor beta chains came from one sample sequenced in a study of T cell responses to AZD1222 COVID-19 vaccine. Measured with immunoSEQ multiplex PCR; TCRdb has only the in-frame clones, and not every one. The sample has approximately 190,000 clones; approximately 91% are singletons. This sample comprised peripheral blood, obtained on day 0 of AZD1222 vaccination. Every receptor here comes from an adult in good health.

This chain uses TRBV19 with TRBJ1-1, with D possibly TRBD1 on 5 matching bases. Germline V gene sequence: CDR1 LNHDA, CDR2 SQIVND (reference sequence). Between the trimmed V and J ends, which lost 6 bases and 1 base, there was a span of 30 bases. There are 20 residues in the CDR3. The CDR3 spells CASSAPRGGRGSPGNTEAFF. For the CDR3, the DNA is TGTGCCAGTAGCGCCCCCCGGGGGGGTCGTGGTTCCCCCGGGAACACTGAAGCTTTCTTT.

This rearrangement joins TRBV20-1 to TRBJ1-2; D unresolved. Trimming stripped 4 bases from V and 4 bases from J, with 7 bases between. Looked up from germline, CDR1 is DFQATT and CDR2 is SNEGSKA (reference sequence). This CDR3 contains 11 residues. This CDR3 reads CSATGSYGYTF. The CDR3 DNA is TGCAGTGCTACGGGGTCCTATGGCTACACCTTC.

The V call is TRBV9, the J call TRBJ2-1, with D perhaps matching TRBD2 (5 bases). V was pared by 4 bases and J by 5 bases, with 19 bases between. This CDR3 region has 16 residues. Germline V lookup: CDR1 SGDLS, CDR2 YYNGEE. The DNA of the CDR3 is TGTGCCAGCAGCCCGAGGCCAACTAGTACCCACAATGAGCAGTTCTTC. Protein: CASSPRPTSTHNEQFF.

The rearrangement links TRBV6-5 to TRBJ2-5; D uncertain. Between the trimmed V and J ends, which lost 5 bases and 0 bases, there was a span of 10 bases. The CDR3 spans 14 residues. Germline V CDR1 and CDR2: MNHEY, SVGAGI. The CDR3 spells CASSRRANQETQYF. The CDR3 DNA reads TGTGCCAGCAGTCGAAGGGCGAACCAAGAGACCCAGTACTTC.

This chain uses TRBV18 with TRBJ2-5; TRBD1 agrees at 8 bases. CDR3 length equals 17 residues. V trimming: 1 base; J trimming: 1 base; junction bases outside the gene matches: 8. Germline assignment: CDR1 KGHSH and CDR2 LQKENI. The CDR3: CASSPLGQGPSQETQYF. DNA for the CDR3: TGTGCCAGCTCACCACTAGGACAGGGTCCCTCCCAAGAGACCCAGTACTTC. Filled out from reference TRBV18 and TRBJ2-5, the complete variable domain reads NAGVMQNPRHLVRRRGQEARLRCSPMKGHSHVYWYRQLPEEGLKFMVYLQKENIIDESGMPKERFSAEFPKEGPSILRIQQVVRGDSAAYFCASSPLGQGPSQETQYFGPGTRLLVL.